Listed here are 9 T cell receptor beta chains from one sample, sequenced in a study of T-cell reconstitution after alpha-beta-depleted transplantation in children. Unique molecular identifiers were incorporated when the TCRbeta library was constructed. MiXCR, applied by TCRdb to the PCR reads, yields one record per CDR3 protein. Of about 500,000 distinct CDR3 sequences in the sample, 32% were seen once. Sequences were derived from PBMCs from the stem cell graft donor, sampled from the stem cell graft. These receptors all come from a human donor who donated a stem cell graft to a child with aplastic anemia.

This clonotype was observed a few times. The DNA of the CDR3 is TGCGCCAGCAGCTTGGGGTCCGGGGACGAGCAGTACGTC. Protein product: CASSLGSGDEQYV. The gene calls are TRBV5-1 and TRBJ2-7; weak D call: TRBD2 (5 bases). Per germline, CDR1 SGHRS and CDR2 YFSETQ. The CDR3 is made up of 13 amino acids. Trimming removed 0 bases from V and 5 bases from J, with 9 bases in between.

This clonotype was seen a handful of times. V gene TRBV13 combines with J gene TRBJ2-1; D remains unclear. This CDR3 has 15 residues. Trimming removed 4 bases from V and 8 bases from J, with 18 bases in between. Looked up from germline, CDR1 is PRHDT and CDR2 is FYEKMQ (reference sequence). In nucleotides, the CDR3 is TGTGCCAGCAGCTACACGGCAGCTCTCGTGGATGAGCAGTTCTTC. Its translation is CASSYTAALVDEQFF. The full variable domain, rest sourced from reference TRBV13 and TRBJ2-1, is AAGVIQSPRHLIKEKRETATLKCYPIPRHDTVYWYQQGPGQDPQFLISFYEKMQSDKGSIPDRFSAQQFSDYHSELNMSSLELGDSALYFCASSYTAALVDEQFFGPGTRLTVL.

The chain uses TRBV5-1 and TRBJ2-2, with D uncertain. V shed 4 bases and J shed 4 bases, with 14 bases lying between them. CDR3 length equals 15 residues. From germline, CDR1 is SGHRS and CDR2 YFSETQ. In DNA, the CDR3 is TGCGCCAGCAGCCTCAGGACGGGCTTCACCGGGGAGCTGTTTTTT. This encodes CASSLRTGFTGELFF.

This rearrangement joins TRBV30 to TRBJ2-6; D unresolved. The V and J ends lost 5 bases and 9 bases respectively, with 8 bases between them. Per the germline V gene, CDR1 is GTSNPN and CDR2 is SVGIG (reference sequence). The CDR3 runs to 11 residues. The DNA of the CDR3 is TGTGCCTGGTCACGGAGCAACGTCCTGACTTTC. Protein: CAWSRSNVLTF.

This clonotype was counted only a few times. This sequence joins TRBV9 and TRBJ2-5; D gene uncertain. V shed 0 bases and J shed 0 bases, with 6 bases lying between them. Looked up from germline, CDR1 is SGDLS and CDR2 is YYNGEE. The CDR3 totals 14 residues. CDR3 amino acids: CASSVGNYQETQYF. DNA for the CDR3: TGTGCCAGCAGCGTAGGAAATTACCAAGAGACCCAGTACTTC.

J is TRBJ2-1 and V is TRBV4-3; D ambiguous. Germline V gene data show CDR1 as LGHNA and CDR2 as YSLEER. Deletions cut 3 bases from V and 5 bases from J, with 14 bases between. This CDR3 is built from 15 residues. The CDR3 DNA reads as TGCGCCAGCAGCCAGGAGAGCGAGAGACACAATGAGCAGTTCTTC. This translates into CASSQESERHNEQFF.

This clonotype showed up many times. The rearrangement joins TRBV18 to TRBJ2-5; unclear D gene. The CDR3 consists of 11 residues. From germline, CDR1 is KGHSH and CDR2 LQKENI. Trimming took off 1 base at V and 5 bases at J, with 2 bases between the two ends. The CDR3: CASSPLETQYF. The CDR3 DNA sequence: TGTGCCAGCTCACCACTGGAGACCCAGTACTTC.

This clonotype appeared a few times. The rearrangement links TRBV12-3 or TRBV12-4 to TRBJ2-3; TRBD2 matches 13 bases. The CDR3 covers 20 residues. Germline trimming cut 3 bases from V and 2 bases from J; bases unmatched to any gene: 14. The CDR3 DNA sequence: TGTGCCAGCAGTTTCACCTGGACTAGCGGGAGAAATCCCTCCACAGATACGCAGTATTTT. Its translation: CASSFTWTSGRNPSTDTQYF.

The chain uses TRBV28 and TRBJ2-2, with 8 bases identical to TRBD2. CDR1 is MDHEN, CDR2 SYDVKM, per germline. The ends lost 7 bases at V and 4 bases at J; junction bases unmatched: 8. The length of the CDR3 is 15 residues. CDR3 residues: CASTRPLAGTGELFF. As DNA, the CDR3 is TGTGCCAGCACCCGCCCCCTAGCGGGCACCGGGGAGCTGTTTTTT.